What follows is one TCR beta chain and its context. Its antigen is not known. A much more abundant neighbour one base away suggests this may be a read error. These data originate in a study of T cells after yellow fever vaccination. Background on the study: Libraries from low-cell-number fractions were prepared with the SMART-Seq v4 Ultra Low Input RNA kit.

A process of 5'RACE template switching, which added a universal primer site and UMIs, was used to make TCR cDNA. TCRdb recomputed calls from the 5' RACE reads with MiXCR, one row per CDR3 protein. The sample has 140,000 to 150,000 distinct CDR3 sequences, about 6.9% seen once. Study-wide points: Clones that expanded after primary vaccination mostly reappeared after the booster (over 95% CD4, 70% to 90% CD8). Abundant bulk-population clonotypes could contaminate the FACS-sorted repertoires.

CDR1 is MNHEY and CDR2 is SMNVEV in the germline V gene (reference sequence). There are 13 residues in the CDR3. V was trimmed by 3 bases and J by 6 bases, leaving 11 bases between them. Material: CD4+ T cells sorted from PBMCs, obtained 10 days after the yellow fever booster vaccination. The source of this sequence is a young man who received the YFV17D yellow fever vaccine. The V call is TRBV27, the J call TRBJ1-1; no clear D gene. The CDR3 DNA sequence: TGTGCCAGCAGTTTTGGGCAGCTCGCTGAAGCTTTCTTT. Its translation: CASSFGQLAEAFF.